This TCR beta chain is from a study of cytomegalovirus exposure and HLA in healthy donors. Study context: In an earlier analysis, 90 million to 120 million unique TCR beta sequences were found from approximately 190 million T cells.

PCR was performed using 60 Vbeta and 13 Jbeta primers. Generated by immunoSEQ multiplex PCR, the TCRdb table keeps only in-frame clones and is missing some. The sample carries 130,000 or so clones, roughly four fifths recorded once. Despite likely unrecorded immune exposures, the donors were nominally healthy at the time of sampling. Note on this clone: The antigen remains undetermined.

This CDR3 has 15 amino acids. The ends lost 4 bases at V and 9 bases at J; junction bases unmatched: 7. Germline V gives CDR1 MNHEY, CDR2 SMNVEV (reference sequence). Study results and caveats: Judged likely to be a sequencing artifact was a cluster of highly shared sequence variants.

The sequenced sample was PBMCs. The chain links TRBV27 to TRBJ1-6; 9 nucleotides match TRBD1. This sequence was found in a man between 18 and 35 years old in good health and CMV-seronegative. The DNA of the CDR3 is TGTGCCAGCAGTTGGGACAGGGCCCCGGGTTCACCCCTCCACTTT. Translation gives CASSWDRAPGSPLHF.